The 31 T cell receptor beta chains below were found in one sample sequenced in a study of T-cell reconstitution after alpha-beta-depleted transplantation in children. Unique molecular identifiers tagged the TCRbeta library. TCRdb itself ran the PCR reads through MiXCR, one entry per CDR3 protein. The sample has approximately 800,000 distinct CDR3 sequences, less than 20% seen once. This specimen was PBMCs, mostly from graft donor cells, taken 360 days after TCRalphabeta/CD19-depleted stem cell transplant. The receptor source for this set is a male patient between 5 and 17 years old who had a stem cell transplant for acute lymphoblastic leukemia, so the T cells may come from the graft donor.

This clonotype was seen more than once but under ten times. The V gene is TRBV4-2, the J gene TRBJ2-1; TRBD1 might be the D (5 bases). From germline, CDR1 is LGHNA and CDR2 YNFKEQ. The CDR3 sequence is 14 residues long. The ends were cut back, 0 bases at V and 5 bases at J, with 8 bases in the middle. CDR3 amino acids: CASSQDIGDNEQFF. The CDR3 nucleotides read TGTGCCAGCAGCCAAGATATAGGGGACAATGAGCAGTTCTTC.

This chain connects TRBV5-1 to TRBJ2-1, with unresolved D. Germline V lookup: CDR1 SGHRS, CDR2 YFSETQ. The CDR3 contains 12 residues. The ends were cut back, 5 bases at V and 5 bases at J, with 8 bases in the middle. CDR3 nucleotides: TGCGCCAGCAGATCGTCCCACAATGAGCAGTTCTTC. This encodes CASRSSHNEQFF.

This clonotype was counted between two and nine times. This chain joins TRBV27 and TRBJ1-2; TRBD1 aligns across 8 bases. This CDR3 region has 13 residues. Germline-derived CDR1 and CDR2 are MNHEY and SMNVEV (reference sequence). Trimming removed 8 bases from V and 6 bases from J; junction bases left unmatched: 8. The chain's CDR3 is CASRDRGSDGYTF. In DNA, the CDR3 is TGTGCCAGCCGAGACAGGGGTTCCGATGGCTACACCTTC.

The chain links TRBV29-1 to TRBJ2-5; 10 nucleotides agree with TRBD2. This CDR3 has 13 residues. V shed 5 bases, J shed 3 bases, and the junction held 3 bases outside the gene matches. Per germline, CDR1 SQVTM and CDR2 ANQGSEA. The CDR3 reads CSVRTSGKETQYF. In DNA form, the CDR3 reads TGCAGCGTTCGGACTAGCGGAAAAGAGACCCAGTACTTC. Based on the CDR3 plus reference TRBV29-1 and TRBJ2-5, the full variable domain is SAVISQKPSRDICQRGTSLTIQCQVDSQVTMMFWYRQQPGQSLTLIATANQGSEATYESGFVIDKFPISRPNLTFSTLTVSNMSPEDSSIYLCSVRTSGKETQYFGPGTRLLVL.

This clonotype has a handful of counts. This chain links TRBV6-1 with TRBJ2-7; TRBD2 might be the D (5 bases). V shed 3 bases and J shed 5 bases, with 14 bases lying between them. The CDR3 is 14 amino acids. Germline CDR1 MNHNS, CDR2 SASEGT. CDR3 protein: CASSDSGEYDEQYF. Here the CDR3 DNA reads TGTGCCAGCAGTGATAGTGGGGAGTACGACGAGCAGTACTTC.

Only one count was recorded for this clonotype. The chain recombines TRBV7-9 with TRBJ2-4, with 7 bases identical to TRBD2. The junction had 13 bases not matched to a gene; V was cut back by 5 bases and J by 3 bases. CDR3 size: 17 residues. Looked up from germline, CDR1 is SEHNR and CDR2 is FQNEAQ (reference sequence). CDR3 residues: CASSRLRGGRVKNIQYF. The CDR3 region has the DNA TGTGCCAGCAGCCGTCTCCGAGGAGGGAGGGTCAAAAACATTCAGTACTTC.

This clonotype was seen more than once but under ten times. V gene TRBV6-4 combines with J gene TRBJ2-7; 14 bases match TRBD2. The ends lost 9 bases at V and 5 bases at J; junction bases unmatched: 15. Germline V gene sequence: CDR1 MRHNA, CDR2 SNTAGT. The CDR3 has 17 amino acids. The chain's CDR3 is CARQPGTSGSITNEQYF. In DNA, the CDR3 is TGTGCCAGACAGCCCGGGACTAGCGGGAGTATAACGAACGAGCAGTACTTC.

This clonotype was observed many times. Sequence at one end of the junction differs from germline and may be a read error. The chain joins TRBV12-3 or TRBV12-4 to TRBJ2-7; TRBD2 aligns across 11 bases. CDR3 length: 14 amino acids. The CDR3 DNA is TGTGCCAGCAGCTTAGCAGGGACTAGCGGCGAGCAGTACTTC. This codes for CASSLAGTSGEQYF.

The chain uses TRBV5-1 and TRBJ2-1; D gene uncertain. CDR1 and CDR2 (germline): SGHRS, YFSETQ. With 0 bases removed from V and 9 bases from J, the gap between germline ends came to 13 bases. CDR3 length: 14 amino acids. CDR3 amino acids: CASSLGPPWGEQFF. As DNA, the CDR3 is TGCGCCAGCAGCTTGGGGCCCCCTTGGGGTGAGCAGTTCTTC.

The chain has TRBV6-1 and TRBJ1-4, with D maybe TRBD1 (6 bases). The germline V gene has CDR1 MNHNS and CDR2 SASEGT. The ends were cut back, 5 bases at V and 10 bases at J, with 32 bases in the middle. The CDR3 covers 19 residues. The CDR3: CASSIGARWTVKAAGKLFF. CDR3 sequence (DNA): TGTGCCAGCAGTATTGGGGCCCGTTGGACAGTTAAAGCGGCCGGAAAACTGTTTTTT.

This clonotype was counted only a few times. The rearrangement uses TRBV4-1 and TRBJ2-2, with D possibly TRBD1 on 7 matching bases. This CDR3 is 17 amino acids long. Germline V gives CDR1 MGHRA, CDR2 YSYEKL. Trimming took 0 bases from V and 4 from J, leaving 15 bases between them. CDR3 nucleotides: TGCGCCAGCAGCCAAGATTGGCAGGGGGGAGGCACCGGGGAGCTGTTTTTT. Its translation: CASSQDWQGGGTGELFF.

This clonotype came up a few times. The chain recombines TRBV10-2 with TRBJ2-1, with 16 bases aligning to TRBD2. V shed 3 bases, J shed 6 bases, and the junction held 8 bases outside the gene matches. The CDR3 spans 18 residues. In germline, CDR1 is WSHSY, CDR2 SAAADI. The CDR3 reads CASSDRGLAGGNLNEQFF. In nucleotides, the CDR3 is TGCGCCAGCAGTGACAGGGGACTAGCGGGAGGGAACCTCAATGAGCAGTTCTTC.

DNA for the CDR3: TGTGCCAGCAGCCTTGGGACAGGGGATAATGGCTACACCTTC. Amino acid sequence: CASSLGTGDNGYTF. The chain is built from TRBV7-9 and TRBJ1-2, with 10 bases lining up with TRBD1. This CDR3 region has 14 residues. CDR1 SEHNR and CDR2 FQNEAQ come from the germline V gene (reference sequence). The junction had 6 bases not matched to a gene; V was cut back by 5 bases and J by 6 bases.

In this sample, this clonotype turned up a few times. The V call is TRBV14, the J call TRBJ2-1; TRBD2 aligns across 10 bases. J gave up 1 base and V 4 bases, and 7 bases lay outside the gene matches. The CDR3 is 17 residues long. Germline V gene sequence: CDR1 SGHDN, CDR2 FVKESK. The CDR3 loop is CASSRASGRGSYNEQFF. The DNA of the CDR3 is TGTGCCAGCAGCCGAGCTAGCGGGAGAGGATCCTACAATGAGCAGTTCTTC.

The genes are TRBV14 and TRBJ2-2, with TRBD2 matching over 8 bases. From germline, CDR1 is SGHDN and CDR2 FVKESK. The ends lost 0 bases at V and 5 bases at J; junction bases unmatched: 8. This CDR3 comprises 17 residues. In DNA, the CDR3 is TGTGCCAGCAGCCAAGATCTCGGGAGGGCCCTAACCGGGGAGCTGTTTTTT. Translating gives CASSQDLGRALTGELFF.

The V and J genes are TRBV19 and TRBJ2-5, with no clear D. CDR3 length equals 12 residues. The V gene lost 7 bases and the J gene lost 5 bases, with 11 bases spanning the gap. Germline assignment: CDR1 LNHDA and CDR2 SQIVND (reference sequence). The chain's CDR3 is CASTDPGETQYF. The CDR3 DNA sequence: TGTGCCAGTACCGACCCTGGGGAGACCCAGTACTTC.

This clonotype was detected many times. CDR3 sequence: CASSLGPGETEYYEQYF. The CDR3 DNA reads as TGTGCCAGCAGCTTGGGACCGGGAGAGACCGAATACTACGAGCAGTACTTC. The V gene is TRBV5-5, the J gene TRBJ2-7, with a tentative D call TRBD2 (6 bases). Germline CDR1 and CDR2: SGHKS and YYEKEE (reference sequence). CDR3 length equals 17 residues. The V end was cut by 0 bases, the J end by 3 bases, with 19 bases between.

J is TRBJ2-4 and V is TRBV21-1; the table's TRBD1 call for D was not verified on the DNA. TRBV21-1 is a known pseudogene. This CDR3 is 12 amino acids long. DNA for the CDR3: TGTGCCAGCAAAGGGGGTCCACACATTCAGTACTTC. Translated, it gives CASKGGPHIQYF.

V gene TRBV29-1 combines with J gene TRBJ2-2, with 7 positions matching TRBD1. This CDR3 comprises 14 residues. Germline CDR1 reads SQVTM; CDR2 reads ANQGSEA. V lost 4 bases and J lost 5; bases outside the gene matches: 7. CDR3 nucleotides: TGCAGCGTTGCTAGGGGGCTAGGGACCGGGGAGCTGTTTTTT. Translating it yields CSVARGLGTGELFF.

The rearrangement joins TRBV12-3 or TRBV12-4 to TRBJ2-3; D unresolved. Between the trimmed V and J ends, which lost 3 bases and 0 bases, there was a span of 13 bases. There are 16 residues in the CDR3. This CDR3 is CASSFYPGSSTDTQYF. The CDR3 nucleotides read TGTGCCAGCAGTTTTTATCCGGGCTCTAGCACAGATACGCAGTATTTT.

The V call is TRBV9, the J call TRBJ1-2; D may be TRBD1 (5 bases). Germline CDR1 reads SGDLS; CDR2 reads YYNGEE. V lost 0 bases and J lost 0, with 21 bases in between. The CDR3 runs 19 residues. The DNA for the CDR3 is TGTGCCAGCAGCGTAGTCCCTTCGGGACTGACCTTAGCTAACTATGGCTACACCTTC. This translates into CASSVVPSGLTLANYGYTF. Using reference TRBV9 and TRBJ1-2 for the parts outside the CDR3, the full variable domain is DSGVTQTPKHLITATGQRVTLRCSPRSGDLSVYWYQQSLDQGLQFLIQYYNGEERAKGNILERFSAQQFPDLHSELNLSSLELGDSALYFCASSVVPSGLTLANYGYTFGSGTRLTVV.

This clonotype was counted at least ten times. CDR3 DNA sequence: TGTGCCAGCAGTCGTAGGACAGTGCGGACTGAAGCTTTCTTT. Its translation is CASSRRTVRTEAFF. This rearrangement joins TRBV12-3 or TRBV12-4 to TRBJ1-1; a weak D match, TRBD1 (6 bases). Trimming left V 5 bases short and J 5 bases short, with 15 bases between. CDR3 length equals 14 residues.

The chain uses TRBV7-6 and TRBJ1-2, with D maybe TRBD1 (6 bases). The germline V gene has CDR1 SGHVS and CDR2 FNYEAQ. Trimming removed 2 bases at V and 3 bases at J, with 19 bases between. This CDR3 has 17 amino acids. The CDR3 loop is CASSLNMGRGVDYGYTF. The CDR3 DNA sequence: TGTGCCAGCAGCTTAAATATGGGCAGGGGCGTAGACTATGGCTACACCTTC.

This clonotype was recorded many times. The genes are TRBV7-9 and TRBJ2-3; 12 nucleotides match TRBD2. Losses at the gene ends were 2 bases for V and 2 bases for J; bases not matched to a gene: 11. The germline V gene has CDR1 SEHNR and CDR2 FQNEAQ (reference sequence). This CDR3 contains 19 residues. The CDR3 DNA reads as TGTGCCAGCAGCTTAAGGTCGCGACTAGCGGGAGAATCCACAGATACGCAGTATTTT. It specifies CASSLRSRLAGESTDTQYF.

This clonotype showed up just a few times. The chain couples TRBV6-1 to TRBJ1-1; 7 bases align to TRBD1. V lost 7 bases to trimming and J lost 1 base; unmatched junction nucleotides: 9. Looked up from germline, CDR1 is MNHNS and CDR2 is SASEGT. The CDR3 has 15 residues. CDR3 sequence: CASTRTGRSNTEAFF. The CDR3 DNA reads TGTGCCAGCACTAGGACAGGAAGATCGAACACTGAAGCTTTCTTT.

For this clonotype: Compared with germline, one end of the junction differs, possibly owing to a read error. V gene TRBV7-9 combines with J gene TRBJ2-3; no clear D gene. Looked up from germline, CDR1 is SEHNR and CDR2 is FQNEAQ (reference sequence). CDR3 size: 8 residues. The CDR3 sequence is CASSVAYF. The CDR3 DNA sequence: TGTGCCAGCAGCGTAGCCTATTTT.

The rearrangement uses TRBV5-6 and TRBJ2-1; no definite D call. The germline V and J ends were trimmed by 7 bases and 2 bases, with 7 bases remaining between them. Germline CDR1 reads SGHDT; CDR2 reads YYEEEE. The CDR3 totals 12 residues. The CDR3 sequence is CASESTYNEQFF. CDR3 bases: TGTGCCAGCGAATCCACCTACAATGAGCAGTTCTTC.

This clonotype was found once. The chain couples TRBV7-9 to TRBJ2-7; D is perhaps TRBD1 (6 bases). CDR1 SEHNR and CDR2 FQNEAQ come from the germline V gene (reference sequence). The V and J ends lost 0 bases and 5 bases respectively, with 11 bases between them. This CDR3 region has 14 residues. CDR3 in DNA: TGTGCCAGCAGCTTAGCCGTGGGGGCCCACGAGCAGTACTTC. Its protein product is CASSLAVGAHEQYF. Full variable domain (missing parts from reference TRBV7-9 and TRBJ2-7): DTGVSQNPRHKITKRGQNVTFRCDPISEHNRLYWYRQTLGQGPEFLTYFQNEAQLEKSRLLSDRFSAERPKGSFSTLEIQRTEQGDSAMYLCASSLAVGAHEQYFGPGTRLTVT.

This clonotype showed up just a few times. The rearrangement joins TRBV6-5 to TRBJ1-6; TRBD1 agrees at 9 bases. The V gene end was trimmed by 4 bases and the J gene end by 6 bases; junction bases not matched to a gene: 4. The germline V gene has CDR1 MNHEY and CDR2 SVGAGI. The CDR3 is 15 residues long. The CDR3 DNA reads TGTGCCAGCAGTTGGACAGGGGTGATTAATTCACCCCTCCACTTT. It codes for CASSWTGVINSPLHF.

In its sample, this clonotype was seen a few times. V and J are TRBV9 and TRBJ1-1; D possibly corresponds to TRBD1 (5 bases). The germline V gene encodes CDR1 SGDLS and CDR2 YYNGEE. The CDR3 totals 14 residues. Trimming took 0 bases from V and 5 from J, leaving 11 bases between them. This CDR3 is CASSVGGLRTEAFF. CDR3 coding DNA: TGTGCCAGCAGCGTAGGGGGACTGAGGACTGAAGCTTTCTTT.

Only a few counts were recorded for this clonotype. V usage is TRBV6-4 and J usage is TRBJ2-3; tentative D call: TRBD2 (5 bases). The germline gives CDR1 MRHNA, CDR2 SNTAGT. Trimming cost V 3 bases and J 0 bases, with 10 bases left between them. This CDR3 has 15 amino acids. The CDR3 bases are TGTGCCAGCAGTGAGACGGGATCTAGCACAGATACGCAGTATTTT. It codes for CASSETGSSTDTQYF.